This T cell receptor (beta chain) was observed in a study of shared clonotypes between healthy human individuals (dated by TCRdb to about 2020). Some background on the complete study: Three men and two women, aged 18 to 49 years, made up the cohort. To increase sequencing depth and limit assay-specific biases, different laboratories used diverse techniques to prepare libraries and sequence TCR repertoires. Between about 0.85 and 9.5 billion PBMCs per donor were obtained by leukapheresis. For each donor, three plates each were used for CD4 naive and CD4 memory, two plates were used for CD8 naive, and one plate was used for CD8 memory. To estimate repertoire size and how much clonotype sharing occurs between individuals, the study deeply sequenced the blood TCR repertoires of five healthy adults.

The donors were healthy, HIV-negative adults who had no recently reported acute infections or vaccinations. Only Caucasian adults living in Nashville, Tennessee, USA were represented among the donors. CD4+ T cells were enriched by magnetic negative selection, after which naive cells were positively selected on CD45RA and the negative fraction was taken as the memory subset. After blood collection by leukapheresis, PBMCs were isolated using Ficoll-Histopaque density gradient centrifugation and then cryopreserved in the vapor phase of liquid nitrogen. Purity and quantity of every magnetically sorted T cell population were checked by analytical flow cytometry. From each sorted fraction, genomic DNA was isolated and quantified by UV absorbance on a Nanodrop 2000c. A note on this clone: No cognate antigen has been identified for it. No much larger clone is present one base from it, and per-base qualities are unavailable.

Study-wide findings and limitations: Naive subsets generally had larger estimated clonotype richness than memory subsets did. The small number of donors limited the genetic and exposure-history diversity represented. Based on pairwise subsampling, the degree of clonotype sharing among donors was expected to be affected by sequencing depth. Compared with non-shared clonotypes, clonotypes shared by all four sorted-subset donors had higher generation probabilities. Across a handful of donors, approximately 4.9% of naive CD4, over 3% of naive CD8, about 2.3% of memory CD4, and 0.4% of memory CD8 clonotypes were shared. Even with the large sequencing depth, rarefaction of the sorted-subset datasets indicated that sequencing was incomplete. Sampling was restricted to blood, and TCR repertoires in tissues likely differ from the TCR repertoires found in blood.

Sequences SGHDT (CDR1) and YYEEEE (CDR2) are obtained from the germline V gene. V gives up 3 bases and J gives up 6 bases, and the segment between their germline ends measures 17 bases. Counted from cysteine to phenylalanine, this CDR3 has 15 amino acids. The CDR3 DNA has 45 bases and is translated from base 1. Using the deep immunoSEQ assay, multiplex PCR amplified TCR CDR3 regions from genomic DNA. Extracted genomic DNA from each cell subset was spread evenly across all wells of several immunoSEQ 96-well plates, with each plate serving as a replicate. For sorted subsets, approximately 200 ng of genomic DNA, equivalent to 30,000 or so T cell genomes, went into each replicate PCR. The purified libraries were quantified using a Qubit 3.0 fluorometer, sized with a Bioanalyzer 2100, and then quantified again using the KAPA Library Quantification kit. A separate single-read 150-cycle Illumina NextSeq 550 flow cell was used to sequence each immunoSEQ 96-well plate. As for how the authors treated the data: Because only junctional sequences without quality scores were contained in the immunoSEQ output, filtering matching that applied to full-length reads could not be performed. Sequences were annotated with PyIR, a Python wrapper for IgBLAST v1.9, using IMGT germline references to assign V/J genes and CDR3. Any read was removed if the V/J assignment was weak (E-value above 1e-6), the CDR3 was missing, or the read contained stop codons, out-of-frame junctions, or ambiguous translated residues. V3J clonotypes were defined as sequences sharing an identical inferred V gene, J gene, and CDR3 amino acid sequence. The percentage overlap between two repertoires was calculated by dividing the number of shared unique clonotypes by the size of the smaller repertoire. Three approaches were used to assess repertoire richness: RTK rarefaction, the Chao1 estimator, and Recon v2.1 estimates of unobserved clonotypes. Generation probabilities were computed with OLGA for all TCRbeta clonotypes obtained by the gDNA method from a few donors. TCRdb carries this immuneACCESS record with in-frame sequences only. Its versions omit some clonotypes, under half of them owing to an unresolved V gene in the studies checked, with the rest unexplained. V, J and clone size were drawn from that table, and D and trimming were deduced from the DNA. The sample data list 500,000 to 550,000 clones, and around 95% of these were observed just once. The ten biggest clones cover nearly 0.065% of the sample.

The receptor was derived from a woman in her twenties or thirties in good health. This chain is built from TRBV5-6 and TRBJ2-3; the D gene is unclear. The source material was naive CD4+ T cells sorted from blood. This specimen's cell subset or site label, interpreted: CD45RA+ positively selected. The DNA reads TGTGCCAGCAGCTCATCTTATACGATCCAGGATACGCAGTATTTT. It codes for CASSSSYTIQDTQYF.